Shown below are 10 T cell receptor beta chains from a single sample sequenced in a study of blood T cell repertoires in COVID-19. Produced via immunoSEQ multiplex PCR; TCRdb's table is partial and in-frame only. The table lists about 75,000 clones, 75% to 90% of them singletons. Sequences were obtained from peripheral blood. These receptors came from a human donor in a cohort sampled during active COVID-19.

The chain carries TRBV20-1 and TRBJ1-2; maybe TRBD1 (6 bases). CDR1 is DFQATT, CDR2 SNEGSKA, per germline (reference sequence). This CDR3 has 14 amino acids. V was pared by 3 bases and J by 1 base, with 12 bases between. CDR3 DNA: TGCAGTGCTAGTGAAGGGACACTTAACTATGGCTACACCTTC. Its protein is CSASEGTLNYGYTF.

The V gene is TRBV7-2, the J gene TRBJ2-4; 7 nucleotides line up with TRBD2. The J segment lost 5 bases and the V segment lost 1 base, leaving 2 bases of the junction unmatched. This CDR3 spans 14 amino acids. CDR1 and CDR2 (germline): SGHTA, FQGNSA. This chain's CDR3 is CASSLGLAENIQYF. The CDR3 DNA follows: TGTGCCAGCAGCTTAGGGCTAGCGGAAAACATTCAGTACTTC.

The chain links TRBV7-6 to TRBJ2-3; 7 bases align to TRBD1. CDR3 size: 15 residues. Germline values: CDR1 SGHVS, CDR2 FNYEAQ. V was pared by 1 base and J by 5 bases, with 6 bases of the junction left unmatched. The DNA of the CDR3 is TGTGCCAGCAGCTTAGATGACAGGGAAGTAGATACGCAGTATTTT. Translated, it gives CASSLDDREVDTQYF.

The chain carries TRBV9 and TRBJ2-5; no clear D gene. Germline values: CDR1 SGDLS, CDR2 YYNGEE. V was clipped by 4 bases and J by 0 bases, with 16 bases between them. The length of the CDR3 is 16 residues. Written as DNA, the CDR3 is TGTGCCAGCAGCCCCGGCGGAACCCTGTACCAAGAGACCCAGTACTTC. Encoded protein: CASSPGGTLYQETQYF.

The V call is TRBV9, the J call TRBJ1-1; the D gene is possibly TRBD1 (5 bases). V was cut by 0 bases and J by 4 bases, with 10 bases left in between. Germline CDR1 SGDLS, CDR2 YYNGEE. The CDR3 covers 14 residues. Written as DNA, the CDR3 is TGTGCCAGCAGCGTAGCTCCACAGGCCACTGAAGCTTTCTTT. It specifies CASSVAPQATEAFF.

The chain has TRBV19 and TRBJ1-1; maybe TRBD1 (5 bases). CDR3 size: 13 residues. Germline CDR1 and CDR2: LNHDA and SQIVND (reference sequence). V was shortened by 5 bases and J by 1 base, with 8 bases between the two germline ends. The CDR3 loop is CASSSGGNTEAFF. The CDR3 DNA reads TGTGCCAGTAGTTCCGGGGGGAACACTGAAGCTTTCTTT.

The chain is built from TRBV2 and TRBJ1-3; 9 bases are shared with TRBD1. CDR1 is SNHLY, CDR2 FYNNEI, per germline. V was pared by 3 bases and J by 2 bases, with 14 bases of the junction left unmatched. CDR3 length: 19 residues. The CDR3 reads CASSDPGTGTRMAGNTIYF. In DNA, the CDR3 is TGTGCCAGCAGTGACCCTGGGACAGGGACCCGAATGGCTGGAAACACCATATATTTT.

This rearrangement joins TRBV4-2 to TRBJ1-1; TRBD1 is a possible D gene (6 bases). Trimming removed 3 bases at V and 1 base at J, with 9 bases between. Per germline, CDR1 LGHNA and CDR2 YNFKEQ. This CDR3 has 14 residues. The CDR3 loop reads CASSQGHSNTEAFF. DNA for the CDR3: TGTGCCAGCAGCCAGGGACACTCGAACACTGAAGCTTTCTTT.

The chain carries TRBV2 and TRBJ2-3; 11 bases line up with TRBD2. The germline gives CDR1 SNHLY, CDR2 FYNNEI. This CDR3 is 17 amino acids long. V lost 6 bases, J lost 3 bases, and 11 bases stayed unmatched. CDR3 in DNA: TGTGCCAGCAGACTAGCGGGGGCCTTTAAAAGGACAGATACGCAGTATTTT. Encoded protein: CASRLAGAFKRTDTQYF.

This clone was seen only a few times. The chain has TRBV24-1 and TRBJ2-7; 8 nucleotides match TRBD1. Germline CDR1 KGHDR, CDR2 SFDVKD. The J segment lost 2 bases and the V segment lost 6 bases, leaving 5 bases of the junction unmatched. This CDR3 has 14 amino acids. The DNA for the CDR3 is TGTGCCACCAGTTTAGGGGACAGGACCTACGAGCAGTACTTC. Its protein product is CATSLGDRTYEQYF.